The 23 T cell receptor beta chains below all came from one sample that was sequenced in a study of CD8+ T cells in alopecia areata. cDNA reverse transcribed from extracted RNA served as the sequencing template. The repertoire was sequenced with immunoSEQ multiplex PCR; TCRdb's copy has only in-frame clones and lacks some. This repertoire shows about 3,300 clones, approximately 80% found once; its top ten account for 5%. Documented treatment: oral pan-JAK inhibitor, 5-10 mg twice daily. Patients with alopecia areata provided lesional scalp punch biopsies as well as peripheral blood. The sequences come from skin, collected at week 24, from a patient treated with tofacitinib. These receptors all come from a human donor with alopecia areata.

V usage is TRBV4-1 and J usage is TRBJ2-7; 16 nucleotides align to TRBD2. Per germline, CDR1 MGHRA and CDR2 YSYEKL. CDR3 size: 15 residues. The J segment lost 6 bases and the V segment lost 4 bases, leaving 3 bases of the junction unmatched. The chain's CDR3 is CASSPGLAGGLEQYF. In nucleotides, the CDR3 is TGCGCCAGCAGCCCGGGACTAGCGGGGGGGCTCGAGCAGTACTTC.

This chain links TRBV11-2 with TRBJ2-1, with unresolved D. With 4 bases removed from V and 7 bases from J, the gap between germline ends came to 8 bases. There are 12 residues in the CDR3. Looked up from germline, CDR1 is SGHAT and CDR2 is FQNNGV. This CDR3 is CASSSNRNEQFF. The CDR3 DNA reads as TGTGCCAGCAGCTCCAATAGAAATGAGCAGTTCTTC.

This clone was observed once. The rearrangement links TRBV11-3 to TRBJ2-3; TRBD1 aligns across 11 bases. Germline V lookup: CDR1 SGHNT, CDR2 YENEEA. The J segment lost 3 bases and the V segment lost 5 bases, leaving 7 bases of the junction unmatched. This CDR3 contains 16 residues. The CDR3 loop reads CASSVGTGGQTDTQYF. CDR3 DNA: TGTGCCAGCAGCGTGGGGACAGGGGGTCAGACAGATACGCAGTATTTT. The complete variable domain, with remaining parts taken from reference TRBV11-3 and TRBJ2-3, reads EAGVVQSPRYKIIEKKQPVAFWCNPISGHNTLYWYLQNLGQGPELLIRYENEEAVDDSQLPKDRFSAERLKGVDSTLKIQPAELGDSAVYLCASSVGTGGQTDTQYFGPGTRLTVL.

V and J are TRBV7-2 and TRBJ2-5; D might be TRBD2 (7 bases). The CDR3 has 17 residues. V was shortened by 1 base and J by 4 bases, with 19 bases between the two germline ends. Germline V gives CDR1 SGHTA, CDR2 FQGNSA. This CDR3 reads CASSLESVGGPRETQYF. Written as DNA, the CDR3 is TGTGCCAGCAGCTTAGAATCGGTGGGGGGGCCTCGAGAGACCCAGTACTTC.

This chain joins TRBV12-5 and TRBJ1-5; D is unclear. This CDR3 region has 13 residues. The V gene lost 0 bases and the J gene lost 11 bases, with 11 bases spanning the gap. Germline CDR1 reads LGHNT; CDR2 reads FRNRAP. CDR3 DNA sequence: TGTGCTAGTGGTTTGGTATCTGGCAGTTCCCAGCATTTT. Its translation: CASGLVSGSSQHF.

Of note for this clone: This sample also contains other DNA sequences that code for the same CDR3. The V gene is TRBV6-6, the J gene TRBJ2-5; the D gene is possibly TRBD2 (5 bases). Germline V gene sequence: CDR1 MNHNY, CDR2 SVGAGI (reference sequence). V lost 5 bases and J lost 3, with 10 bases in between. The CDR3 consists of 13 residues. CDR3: CASSRGQEETQYF. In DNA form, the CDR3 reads TGTGCCAGCAGTCGAGGGCAGGAAGAGACCCAGTACTTC.

The CDR3 is CASSEYFPTYEQYF. CDR3 sequence (DNA): TGTGCCAGCAGTGAATACTTCCCCACCTACGAGCAGTACTTC. This sequence joins TRBV6-1 and TRBJ2-7; D not resolved. CDR1 and CDR2 from the germline V gene are MNHNS and SASEGT. This CDR3 is built from 14 residues. V was clipped by 2 bases and J by 2 bases, with 10 bases between them.

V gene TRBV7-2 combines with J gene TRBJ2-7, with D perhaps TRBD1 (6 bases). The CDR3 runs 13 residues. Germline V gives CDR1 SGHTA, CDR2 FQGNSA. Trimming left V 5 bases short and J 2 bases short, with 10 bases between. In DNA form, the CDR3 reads TGTGCCAGCAGCCAATCAGGGGCCTACGAGCAGTACTTC. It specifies CASSQSGAYEQYF. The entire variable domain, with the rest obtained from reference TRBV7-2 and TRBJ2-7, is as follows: GAGVSQSPSNKVTEKGKDVELRCDPISGHTALYWYRQSLGQGLEFLIYFQGNSAPDKSGLPSDRFSAERTGGSVSTLTIQRTQQEDSAVYLCASSQSGAYEQYFGPGTRLTVT.

The DNA for the CDR3 is TGTGCCAGCAGTATCGGGTCAGGTAGCAATCAGCCCCAGCATTTT. It codes for CASSIGSGSNQPQHF. The gene calls are TRBV6-5 and TRBJ1-5, with D uncertain. V lost 5 bases to trimming and J lost 0 bases, with 11 bases between them. CDR3 length equals 15 residues. Looked up from germline, CDR1 is MNHEY and CDR2 is SVGAGI.

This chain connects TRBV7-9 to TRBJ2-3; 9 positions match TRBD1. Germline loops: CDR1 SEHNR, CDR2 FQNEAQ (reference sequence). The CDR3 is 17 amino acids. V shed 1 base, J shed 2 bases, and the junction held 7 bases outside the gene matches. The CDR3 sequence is CASSLGSGTGFTDTQYF. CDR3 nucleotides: TGTGCCAGCAGCTTAGGCTCCGGGACAGGGTTCACAGATACGCAGTATTTT.

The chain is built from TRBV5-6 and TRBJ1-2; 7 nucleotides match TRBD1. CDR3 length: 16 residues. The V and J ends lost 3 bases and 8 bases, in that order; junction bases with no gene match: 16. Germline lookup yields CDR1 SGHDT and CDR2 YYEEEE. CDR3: CASSSDRDSPIWGYTF. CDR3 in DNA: TGTGCCAGCAGCTCCGACAGGGACTCTCCTATTTGGGGCTACACCTTC.

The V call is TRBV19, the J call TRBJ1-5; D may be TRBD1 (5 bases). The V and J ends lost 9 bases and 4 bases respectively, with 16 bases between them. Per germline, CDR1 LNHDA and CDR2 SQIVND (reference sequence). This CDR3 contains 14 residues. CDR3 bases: TGTGCCAGCAAGGGGCGTTTGGGTAATCAGCCCCAGCATTTT. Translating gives CASKGRLGNQPQHF.

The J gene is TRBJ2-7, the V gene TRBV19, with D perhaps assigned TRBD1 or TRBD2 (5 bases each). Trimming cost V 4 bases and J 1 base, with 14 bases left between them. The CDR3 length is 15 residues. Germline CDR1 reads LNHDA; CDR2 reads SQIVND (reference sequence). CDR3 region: CASSKRQGGSYEQYF. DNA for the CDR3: TGTGCCAGTAGTAAGCGGCAGGGTGGTTCCTACGAGCAGTACTTC.

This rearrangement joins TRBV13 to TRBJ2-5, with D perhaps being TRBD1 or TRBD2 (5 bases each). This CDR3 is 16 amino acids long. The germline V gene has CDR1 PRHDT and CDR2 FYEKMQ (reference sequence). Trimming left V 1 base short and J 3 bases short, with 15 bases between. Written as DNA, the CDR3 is TGTGCCAGCAGCTTAGATGCCCGGGACGGAAAAGAGACCCAGTACTTC. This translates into CASSLDARDGKETQYF. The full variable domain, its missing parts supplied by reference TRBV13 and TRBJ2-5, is AAGVIQSPRHLIKEKRETATLKCYPIPRHDTVYWYQQGPGQDPQFLISFYEKMQSDKGSIPDRFSAQQFSDYHSELNMSSLELGDSALYFCASSLDARDGKETQYFGPGTRLLVL.

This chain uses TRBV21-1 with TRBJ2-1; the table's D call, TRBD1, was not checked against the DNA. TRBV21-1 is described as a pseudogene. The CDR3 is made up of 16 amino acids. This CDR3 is CASSKFIGDSFNEQFF. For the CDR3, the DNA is TGTGCCAGCAGCAAATTCATCGGGGACAGTTTTAATGAGCAGTTCTTC.

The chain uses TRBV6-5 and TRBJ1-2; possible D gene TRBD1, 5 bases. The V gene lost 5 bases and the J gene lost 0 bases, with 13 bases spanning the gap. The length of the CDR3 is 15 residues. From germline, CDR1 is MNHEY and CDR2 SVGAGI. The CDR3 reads CASSKSRTTNYGYTF. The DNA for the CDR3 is TGTGCCAGCAGTAAGTCCAGGACAACTAACTATGGCTACACCTTC.

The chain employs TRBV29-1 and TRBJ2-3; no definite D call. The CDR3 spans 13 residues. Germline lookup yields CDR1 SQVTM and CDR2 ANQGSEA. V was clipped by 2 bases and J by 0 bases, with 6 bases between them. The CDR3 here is CSVEQPSTDTQYF. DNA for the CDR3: TGCAGCGTTGAACAGCCTAGCACAGATACGCAGTATTTT.

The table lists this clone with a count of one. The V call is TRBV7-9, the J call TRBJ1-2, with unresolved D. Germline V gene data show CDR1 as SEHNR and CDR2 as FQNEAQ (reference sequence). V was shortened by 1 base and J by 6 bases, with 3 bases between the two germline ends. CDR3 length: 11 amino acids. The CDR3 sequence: CASSLGDGYTF. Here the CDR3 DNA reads TGTGCCAGCAGCTTAGGGGATGGCTACACCTTC. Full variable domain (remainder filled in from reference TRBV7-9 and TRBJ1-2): DTGVSQNPRHKITKRGQNVTFRCDPISEHNRLYWYRQTLGQGPEFLTYFQNEAQLEKSRLLSDRFSAERPKGSFSTLEIQRTEQGDSAMYLCASSLGDGYTFGSGTRLTVV.

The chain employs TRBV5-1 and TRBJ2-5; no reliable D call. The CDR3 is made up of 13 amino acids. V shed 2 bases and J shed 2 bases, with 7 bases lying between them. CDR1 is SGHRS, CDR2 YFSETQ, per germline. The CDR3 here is CASSFAAQETQYF. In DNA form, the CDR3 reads TGCGCCAGCAGCTTCGCAGCGCAAGAGACCCAGTACTTC.

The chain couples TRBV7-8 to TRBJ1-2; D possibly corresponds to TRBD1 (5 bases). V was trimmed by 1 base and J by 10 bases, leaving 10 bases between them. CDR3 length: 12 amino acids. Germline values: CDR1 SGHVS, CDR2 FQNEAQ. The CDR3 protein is CASSLELGDYTF. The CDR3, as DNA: TGTGCCAGCAGCTTAGAGTTGGGGGACTACACCTTC.

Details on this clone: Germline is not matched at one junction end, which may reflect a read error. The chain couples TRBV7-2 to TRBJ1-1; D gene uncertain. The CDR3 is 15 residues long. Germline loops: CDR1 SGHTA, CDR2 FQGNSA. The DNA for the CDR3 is TGCGCCAGCAGCGTTCGACACGGCATGAACACTGAAGCTTTCTTT. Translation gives CASSVRHGMNTEAFF. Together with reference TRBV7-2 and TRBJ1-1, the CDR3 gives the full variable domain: GAGVSQSPSNKVTEKGKDVELRCDPISGHTALYWYRQSLGQGLEFLIYFQGNSAPDKSGLPSDRFSAERTGGSVSTLTIQRTQQEDSAVYLCASSVRHGMNTEAFFGQGTRLTVV.

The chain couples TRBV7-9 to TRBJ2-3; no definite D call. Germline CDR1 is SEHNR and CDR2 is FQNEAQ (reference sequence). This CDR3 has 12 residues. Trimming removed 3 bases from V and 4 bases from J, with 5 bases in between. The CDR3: CASSLSPDTQYF. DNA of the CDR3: TGTGCCAGCAGCTTGTCTCCAGATACGCAGTATTTT. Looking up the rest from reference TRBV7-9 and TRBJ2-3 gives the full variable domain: DTGVSQNPRHKITKRGQNVTFRCDPISEHNRLYWYRQTLGQGPEFLTYFQNEAQLEKSRLLSDRFSAERPKGSFSTLEIQRTEQGDSAMYLCASSLSPDTQYFGPGTRLTVL.

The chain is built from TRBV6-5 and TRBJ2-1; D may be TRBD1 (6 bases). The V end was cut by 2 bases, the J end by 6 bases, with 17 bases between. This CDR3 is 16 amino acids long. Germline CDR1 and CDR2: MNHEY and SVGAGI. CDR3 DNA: TGTGCCAGCAGTTACGGGGGCGTCGGAGGTGGCAATGAGCAGTTCTTC. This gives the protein CASSYGGVGGGNEQFF.